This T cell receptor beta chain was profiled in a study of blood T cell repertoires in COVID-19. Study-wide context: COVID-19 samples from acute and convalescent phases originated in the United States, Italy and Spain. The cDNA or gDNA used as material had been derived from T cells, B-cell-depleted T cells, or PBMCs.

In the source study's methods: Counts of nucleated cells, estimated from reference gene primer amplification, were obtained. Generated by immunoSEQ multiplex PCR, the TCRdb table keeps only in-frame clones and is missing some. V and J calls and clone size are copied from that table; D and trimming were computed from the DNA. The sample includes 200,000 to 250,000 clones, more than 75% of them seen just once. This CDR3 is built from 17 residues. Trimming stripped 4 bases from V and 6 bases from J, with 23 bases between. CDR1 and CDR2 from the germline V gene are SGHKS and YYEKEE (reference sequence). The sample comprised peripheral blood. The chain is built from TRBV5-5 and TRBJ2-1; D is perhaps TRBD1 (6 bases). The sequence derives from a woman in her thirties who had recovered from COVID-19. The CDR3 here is CASSLMPGTYGRNEQFF. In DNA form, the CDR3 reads TGTGCCAGCAGCCTAATGCCCGGGACATACGGCCGCAATGAGCAGTTCTTC.